Described below is a single T cell receptor (beta chain) sequence and its context. Antigen: not known. The sample is drawn from a study of T-cell memory formation after mild COVID-19. Overall study: TCR clusters were mostly donor specific. Findings of the study overall: Contracting clones, day 15 to 85, had balanced CD4/CD8, and later expanders favored CD4+. What remained unconfirmed was the SARS-CoV-2 specificity of second-wave clones peaking on day 37.

The V gene lost 0 bases and the J gene lost 2 bases, with 9 bases spanning the gap. Germline CDR1 MNHNS, CDR2 SASEGT. The CDR3 extends over 15 amino acids. TCRdb used MiXCR to reprocess the 5' RACE reads, holding one entry per CDR3 protein. The sample has some 110,000 distinct CDR3 sequences; 9.5% to 15% are singletons. This sequence was found in an adult woman who had mild COVID-19 (a few samples of this study predate the infection). Cell type and time point are not known. V and J are TRBV6-1 and TRBJ2-3; D is undetermined. Sequenced input: PBMCs or a T cell subset sorted from them (not recorded which). In DNA, the CDR3 is TGTGCCAGCAGTGAAGCGCTATCTATCACAGATACGCAGTATTTT. Amino acid sequence: CASSEALSITDTQYF.